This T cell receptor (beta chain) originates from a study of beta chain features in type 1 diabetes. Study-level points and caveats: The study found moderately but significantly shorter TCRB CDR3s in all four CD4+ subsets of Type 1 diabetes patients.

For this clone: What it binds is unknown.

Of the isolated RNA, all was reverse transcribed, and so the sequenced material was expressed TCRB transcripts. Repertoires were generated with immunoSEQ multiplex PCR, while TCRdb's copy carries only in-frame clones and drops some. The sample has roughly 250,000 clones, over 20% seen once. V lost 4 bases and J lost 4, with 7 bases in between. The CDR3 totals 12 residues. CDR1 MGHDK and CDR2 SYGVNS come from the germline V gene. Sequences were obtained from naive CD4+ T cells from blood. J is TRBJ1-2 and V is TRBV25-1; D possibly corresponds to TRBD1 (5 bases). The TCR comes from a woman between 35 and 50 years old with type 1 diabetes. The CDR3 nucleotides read TGTGCCAGCAGTGGGGGCCTCTATGGCTACACCTTC. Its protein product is CASSGGLYGYTF.